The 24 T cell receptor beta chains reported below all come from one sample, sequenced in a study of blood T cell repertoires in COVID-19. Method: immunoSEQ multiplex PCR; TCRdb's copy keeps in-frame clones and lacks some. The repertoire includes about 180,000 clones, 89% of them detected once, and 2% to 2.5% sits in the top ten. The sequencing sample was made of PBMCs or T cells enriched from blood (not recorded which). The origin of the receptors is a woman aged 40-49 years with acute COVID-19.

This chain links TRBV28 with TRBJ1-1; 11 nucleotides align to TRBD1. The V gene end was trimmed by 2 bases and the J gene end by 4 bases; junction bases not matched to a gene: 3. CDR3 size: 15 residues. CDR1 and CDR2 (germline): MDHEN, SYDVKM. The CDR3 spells CASSLDGQGATEAFF. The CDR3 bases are TGTGCCAGCAGTTTAGACGGACAGGGGGCCACTGAAGCTTTCTTT.

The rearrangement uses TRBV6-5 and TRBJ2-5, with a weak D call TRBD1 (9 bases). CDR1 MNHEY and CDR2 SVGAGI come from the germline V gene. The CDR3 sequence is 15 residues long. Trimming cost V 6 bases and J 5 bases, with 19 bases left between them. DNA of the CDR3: TGTGCCAGCAGCCCGGACAGGGGACTAGGCGAGACCCAGTACTTC. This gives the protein CASSPDRGLGETQYF.

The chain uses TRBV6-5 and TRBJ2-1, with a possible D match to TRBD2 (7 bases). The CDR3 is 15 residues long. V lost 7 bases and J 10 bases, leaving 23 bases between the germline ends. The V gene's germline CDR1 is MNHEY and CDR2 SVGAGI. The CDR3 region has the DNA TGTGCCAGCACCCCAAGTGGGGGGGCGGGTAAGGAGCAGTTCTTC. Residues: CASTPSGGAGKEQFF.

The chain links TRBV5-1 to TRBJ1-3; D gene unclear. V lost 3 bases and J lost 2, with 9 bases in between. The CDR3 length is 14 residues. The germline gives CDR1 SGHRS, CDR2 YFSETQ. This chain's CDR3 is CASSSEAAGNTIYF. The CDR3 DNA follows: TGCGCCAGCAGCTCGGAGGCAGCTGGAAACACCATATATTTT. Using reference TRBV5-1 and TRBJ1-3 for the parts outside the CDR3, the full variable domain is KAGVTQTPRYLIKTRGQQVTLSCSPISGHRSVSWYQQTPGQGLQFLFEYFSETQRNKGNFPGRFSGRQFSNSRSEMNVSTLELGDSALYLCASSSEAAGNTIYFGEGSWLTVV.

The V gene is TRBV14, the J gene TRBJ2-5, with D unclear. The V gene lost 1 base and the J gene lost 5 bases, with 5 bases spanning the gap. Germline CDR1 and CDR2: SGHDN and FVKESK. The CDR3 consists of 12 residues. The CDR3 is CASSQVGETQYF. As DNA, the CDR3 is TGTGCCAGCAGCCAAGTCGGGGAGACCCAGTACTTC.

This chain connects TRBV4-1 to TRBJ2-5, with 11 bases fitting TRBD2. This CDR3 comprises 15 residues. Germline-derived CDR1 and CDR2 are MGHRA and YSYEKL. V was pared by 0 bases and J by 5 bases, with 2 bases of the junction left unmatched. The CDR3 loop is CASSQDGLAGETQYF. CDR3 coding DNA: TGCGCCAGCAGCCAAGATGGACTAGCGGGCGAGACCCAGTACTTC.

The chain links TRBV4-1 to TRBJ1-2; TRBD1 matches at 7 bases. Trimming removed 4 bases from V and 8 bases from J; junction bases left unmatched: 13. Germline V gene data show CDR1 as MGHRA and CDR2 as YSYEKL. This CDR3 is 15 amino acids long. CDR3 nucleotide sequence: TGCGCCAGCAGCCCCGACAGGGTACGGGGTAGGGGCTACACCTTC. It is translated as CASSPDRVRGRGYTF.

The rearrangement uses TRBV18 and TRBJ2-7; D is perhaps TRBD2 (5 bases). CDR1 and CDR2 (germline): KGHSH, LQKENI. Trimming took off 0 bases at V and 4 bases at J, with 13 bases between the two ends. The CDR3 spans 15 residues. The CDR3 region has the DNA TGTGCCAGCTCACCACCGGGCGGGCGTTTGTACGAGCAGTACTTC. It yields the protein CASSPPGGRLYEQYF.

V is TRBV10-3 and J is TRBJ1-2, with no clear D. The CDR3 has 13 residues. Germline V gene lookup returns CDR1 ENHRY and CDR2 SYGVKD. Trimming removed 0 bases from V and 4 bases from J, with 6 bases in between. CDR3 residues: CAISESEVYGYTF. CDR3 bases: TGTGCCATCAGTGAGTCGGAGGTCTATGGCTACACCTTC.

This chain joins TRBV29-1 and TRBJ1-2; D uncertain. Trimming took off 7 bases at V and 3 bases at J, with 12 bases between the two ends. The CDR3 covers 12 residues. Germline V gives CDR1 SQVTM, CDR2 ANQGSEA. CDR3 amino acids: CSGLGEDYGYTF. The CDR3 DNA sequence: TGCAGCGGACTGGGAGAAGACTATGGCTACACCTTC.

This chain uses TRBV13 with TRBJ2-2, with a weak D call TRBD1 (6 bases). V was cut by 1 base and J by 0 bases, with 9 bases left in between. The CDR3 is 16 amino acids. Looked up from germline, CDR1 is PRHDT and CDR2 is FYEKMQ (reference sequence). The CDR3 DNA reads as TGTGCCAGCAGCTTAGACAGGGCTTCGAACACCGGGGAGCTGTTTTTT. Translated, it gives CASSLDRASNTGELFF.

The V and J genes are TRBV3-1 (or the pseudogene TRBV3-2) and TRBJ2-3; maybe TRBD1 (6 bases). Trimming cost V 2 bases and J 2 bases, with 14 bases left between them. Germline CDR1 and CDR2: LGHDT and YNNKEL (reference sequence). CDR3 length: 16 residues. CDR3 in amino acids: CASSQRGHRATDTQYF. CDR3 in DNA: TGTGCCAGCAGCCAAAGGGGACACAGGGCCACAGATACGCAGTATTTT.

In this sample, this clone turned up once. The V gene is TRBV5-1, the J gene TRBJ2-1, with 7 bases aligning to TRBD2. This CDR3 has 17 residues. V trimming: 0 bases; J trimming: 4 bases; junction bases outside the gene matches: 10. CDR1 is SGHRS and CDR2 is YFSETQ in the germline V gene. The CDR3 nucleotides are TGCGCCAGCAGCTTGGTGCCTAGCGGAGGCAGTTACAATGAGCAGTTCTTC. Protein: CASSLVPSGGSYNEQFF.

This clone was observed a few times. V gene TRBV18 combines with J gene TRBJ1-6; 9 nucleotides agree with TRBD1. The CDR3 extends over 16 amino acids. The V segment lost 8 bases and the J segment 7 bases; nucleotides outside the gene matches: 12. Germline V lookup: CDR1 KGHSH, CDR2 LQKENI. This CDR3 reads CASARATTGGNSPLHF. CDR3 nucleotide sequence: TGTGCCAGCGCTCGGGCAACGACAGGGGGAAATTCACCCCTCCACTTT.

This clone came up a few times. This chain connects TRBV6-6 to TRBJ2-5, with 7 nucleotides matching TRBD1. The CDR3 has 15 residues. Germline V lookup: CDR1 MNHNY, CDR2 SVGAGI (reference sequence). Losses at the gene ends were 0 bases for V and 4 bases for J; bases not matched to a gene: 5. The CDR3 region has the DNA TGTGCCAGCAGTTACTCCAGGACAGGTGGAGAGACCCAGTACTTC. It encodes CASSYSRTGGETQYF.

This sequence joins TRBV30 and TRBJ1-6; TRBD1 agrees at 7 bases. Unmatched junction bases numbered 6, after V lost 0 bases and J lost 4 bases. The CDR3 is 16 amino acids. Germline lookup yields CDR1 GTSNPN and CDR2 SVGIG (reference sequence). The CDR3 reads CAWSVRGGQYNSPLHF. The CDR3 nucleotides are TGTGCCTGGAGTGTACGAGGGGGACAGTATAATTCACCCCTCCACTTT.

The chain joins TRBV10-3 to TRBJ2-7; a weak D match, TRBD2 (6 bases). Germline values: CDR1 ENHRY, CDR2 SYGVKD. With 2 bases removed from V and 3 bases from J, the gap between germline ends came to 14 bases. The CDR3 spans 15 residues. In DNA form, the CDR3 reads TGTGCCATCAGTGAGCGAGGAGGGTTGGACTACGAGCAGTACTTC. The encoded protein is CAISERGGLDYEQYF.

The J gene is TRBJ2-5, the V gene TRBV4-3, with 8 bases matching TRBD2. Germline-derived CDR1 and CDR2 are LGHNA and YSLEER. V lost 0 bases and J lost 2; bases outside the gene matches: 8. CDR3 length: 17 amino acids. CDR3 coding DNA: TGCGCCAGCAGCCAAGATATCGGGGGGGGAAGACAAGAGACCCAGTACTTC. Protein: CASSQDIGGGRQETQYF.

This CDR3 is CASSLRGQTEAFF. The CDR3 DNA reads TGTGCCAGCAGCTTAAGGGGACAGACTGAAGCTTTCTTT. This chain links TRBV7-9 with TRBJ1-1; 7 bases are a match to TRBD1. Trimming removed 2 bases from V and 5 bases from J; junction bases left unmatched: 2. The germline V gene has CDR1 SEHNR and CDR2 FQNEAQ (reference sequence). This CDR3 is 13 amino acids long.

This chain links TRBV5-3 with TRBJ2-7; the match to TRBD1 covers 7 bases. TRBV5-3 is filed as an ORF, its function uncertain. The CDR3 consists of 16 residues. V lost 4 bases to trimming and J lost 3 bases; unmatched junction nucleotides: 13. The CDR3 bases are TGTGCCAGAAGCCTTAAGGGGGCAGGAACATACTACGAGCAGTACTTC. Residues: CARSLKGAGTYYEQYF.

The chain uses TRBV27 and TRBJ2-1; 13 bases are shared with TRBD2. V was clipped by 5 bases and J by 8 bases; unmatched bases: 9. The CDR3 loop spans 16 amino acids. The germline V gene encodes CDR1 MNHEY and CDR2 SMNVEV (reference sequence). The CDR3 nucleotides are TGTGCCAGCAGTCCTCAGACTAGCGGGGGGCGGGATGAGCAGTTCTTC. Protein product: CASSPQTSGGRDEQFF.

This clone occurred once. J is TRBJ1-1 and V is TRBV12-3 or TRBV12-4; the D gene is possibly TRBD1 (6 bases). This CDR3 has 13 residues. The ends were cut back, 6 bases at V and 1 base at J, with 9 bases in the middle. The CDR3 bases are TGTGCCAGCAGCTGGACAGAGAACACTGAAGCTTTCTTT. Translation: CASSWTENTEAFF.

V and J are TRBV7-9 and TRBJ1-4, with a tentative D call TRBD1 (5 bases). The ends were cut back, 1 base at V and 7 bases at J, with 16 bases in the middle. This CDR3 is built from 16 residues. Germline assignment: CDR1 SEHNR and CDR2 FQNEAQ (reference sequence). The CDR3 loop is CASSLGGGRAGEKLFF. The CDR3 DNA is TGTGCCAGCAGCTTAGGAGGCGGCAGGGCCGGTGAAAAACTGTTTTTT.

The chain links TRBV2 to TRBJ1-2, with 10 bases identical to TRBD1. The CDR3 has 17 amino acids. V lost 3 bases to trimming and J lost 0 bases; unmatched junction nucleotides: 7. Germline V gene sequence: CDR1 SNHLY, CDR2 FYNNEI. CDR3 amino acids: CASSDPGQGLANYGYTF. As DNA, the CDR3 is TGTGCCAGCAGTGATCCGGGACAGGGGCTAGCTAACTATGGCTACACCTTC. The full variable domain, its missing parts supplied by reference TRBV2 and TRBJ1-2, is EPEVTQTPSHQVTQMGQEVILRCVPISNHLYFYWYRQILGQKVEFLVSFYNNEISEKSEIFDDQFSVERPDGSNFTLKIRSTKLEDSAMYFCASSDPGQGLANYGYTFGSGTRLTVV.